The 22 T cell receptor beta chains presented below share a single source sample, sequenced in a study of T cell responses to AZD1222 COVID-19 vaccine. TCRdb's copy holds only in-frame clones and misses some; the assay was immunoSEQ multiplex PCR. The sample lists about 170,000 clones, around nine tenths occurring once. This specimen consisted of peripheral blood, obtained 28 days after the second AZD1222 dose. These receptors were collected from an adult who received the AZD1222 COVID-19 vaccine.

The CDR3 sequence is CASSQEAGRTNEKLFF. DNA of the CDR3: TGCGCCAGCAGCCAAGAGGCGGGGCGAACTAATGAAAAACTGTTTTTT. J is TRBJ1-4 and V is TRBV4-3; TRBD1 is a possible D gene (5 bases). CDR1 is LGHNA and CDR2 is YSLEER in the germline V gene. CDR3 length: 16 residues. V was trimmed by 0 bases and J by 1 base, leaving 9 bases between them.

The chain has TRBV6-1 and TRBJ2-7; no reliable D call. Germline CDR1 reads MNHNS; CDR2 reads SASEGT. With 1 base removed from V and 2 bases from J, the gap between germline ends came to 6 bases. The length of the CDR3 is 13 residues. This chain's CDR3 is CASSEEETYEQYF. The CDR3 DNA sequence: TGTGCCAGCAGTGAAGAGGAAACCTACGAGCAGTACTTC.

This chain's CDR3 is CASSLNLRRRNTIYF. In DNA, the CDR3 is TGTGCCAGCAGCTTAAATCTGCGACGACGAAACACCATATATTTT. The rearrangement uses TRBV7-8 and TRBJ1-3, with D unclear. Trimming stripped 2 bases from V and 5 bases from J, with 13 bases between. The germline gives CDR1 SGHVS, CDR2 FQNEAQ. There are 15 residues in the CDR3. Looking up the rest from reference TRBV7-8 and TRBJ1-3 gives the full variable domain: GAGVSQSPRYKVAKRGQDVALRCDPISGHVSLFWYQQALGQGPEFLTYFQNEAQLDKSGLPSDRFFAERPEGSVSTLKIQRTQQEDSAVYLCASSLNLRRRNTIYFGEGSWLTVV.

This sequence joins TRBV19 and TRBJ1-2, with TRBD1 as a possible D gene (5 bases). Germline V gene lookup returns CDR1 LNHDA and CDR2 SQIVND (reference sequence). The CDR3 length is 13 residues. V shed 5 bases and J shed 8 bases, with 15 bases lying between them. The CDR3 reads CASSPSGVGGYTF. The CDR3 nucleotides are TGTGCCAGTAGTCCCTCGGGGGTCGGGGGCTACACCTTC.

DNA of the CDR3: TGCGCCAGCAGCCCTACTTACAGGGGGATCATGAACACTGAAGCTTTCTTT. Encoded protein: CASSPTYRGIMNTEAFF. The rearrangement uses TRBV5-1 and TRBJ1-1; 8 bases line up with TRBD1. The trim removed 4 bases at V and 0 bases at J, leaving 11 bases unmatched. The CDR3 covers 17 residues. In germline, CDR1 is SGHRS, CDR2 YFSETQ. The full variable domain, completed using reference TRBV5-1 and TRBJ1-1, is KAGVTQTPRYLIKTRGQQVTLSCSPISGHRSVSWYQQTPGQGLQFLFEYFSETQRNKGNFPGRFSGRQFSNSRSEMNVSTLELGDSALYLCASSPTYRGIMNTEAFFGQGTRLTVV.

The gene calls are TRBV19 and TRBJ2-2; the D gene is possibly TRBD1 (7 bases). Trimming left V 5 bases short and J 4 bases short, with 26 bases between. The CDR3 covers 19 residues. The germline gives CDR1 LNHDA, CDR2 SQIVND (reference sequence). CDR3 region: CASSSRTGFVPRGTGELFF. The CDR3 region has the DNA TGTGCCAGTAGTTCGCGGACAGGTTTCGTACCGCGGGGCACCGGGGAGCTGTTTTTT.

This chain links TRBV5-1 with TRBJ1-5; possibly TRBD1 for D (6 bases). Per germline, CDR1 SGHRS and CDR2 YFSETQ. The CDR3 has 14 residues. The ends were cut back, 0 bases at V and 7 bases at J, with 11 bases in the middle. CDR3 loop: CASSLGGGEQPQHF. The CDR3 DNA reads as TGCGCCAGCAGCTTGGGAGGGGGTGAACAGCCCCAGCATTTT.

The rearrangement joins TRBV6-5 to TRBJ2-1; D is unclear. V was clipped by 6 bases and J by 6 bases, with 9 bases between them. The length of the CDR3 is 12 residues. The V gene's germline CDR1 is MNHEY and CDR2 SVGAGI. Written as DNA, the CDR3 is TGTGCCAGCAGGGGGTGGGCCAATGAGCAGTTCTTC. Translation: CASRGWANEQFF.

The chain employs TRBV5-1 and TRBJ2-3; 13 nucleotides agree with TRBD2. The CDR3 consists of 14 residues. The trim removed 4 bases at V and 5 bases at J, leaving 1 base unmatched. Germline loops: CDR1 SGHRS, CDR2 YFSETQ. The CDR3: CASSGLAGEDTQYF. CDR3 nucleotides: TGCGCCAGCAGCGGACTAGCGGGGGAAGATACGCAGTATTTT.

J is TRBJ1-2 and V is TRBV19, with unresolved D. V lost 5 bases, J lost 3 bases, and 7 bases lay in between. This CDR3 contains 12 residues. The germline gives CDR1 LNHDA, CDR2 SQIVND (reference sequence). The CDR3 sequence is CASSQNYYGYTF. DNA of the CDR3: TGTGCCAGTAGTCAGAACTACTATGGCTACACCTTC.

The chain carries TRBV5-1 and TRBJ2-1; 9 nucleotides align to TRBD1. The CDR3 has 14 amino acids. Unmatched junction bases numbered 5, after V lost 5 bases and J lost 5 bases. CDR1 and CDR2 (germline): SGHRS, YFSETQ. The CDR3 DNA follows: TGCGCCAGCAGACCCGGGACAGGGAACAATGAGCAGTTCTTC. Translation: CASRPGTGNNEQFF.

The J gene is TRBJ1-1, the V gene TRBV19, with D hard to call. V lost 7 bases, J lost 0 bases, and 9 bases lay in between. The CDR3 extends over 13 amino acids. Germline V lookup: CDR1 LNHDA, CDR2 SQIVND (reference sequence). The CDR3 sequence: CASTRSMNTEAFF. For the CDR3, the DNA is TGTGCCAGTACCCGGAGCATGAACACTGAAGCTTTCTTT.

The genes are TRBV3-1 (or the pseudogene TRBV3-2) and TRBJ2-7; 10 bases are a match to TRBD2. The CDR3 runs 16 residues. Trimming removed 4 bases from V and 3 bases from J; junction bases left unmatched: 9. Germline assignment: CDR1 LGHDT and CDR2 YNNKEL (reference sequence). The chain's CDR3 is CASSRRWLAGVYEQYF. CDR3 coding DNA: TGTGCCAGCAGCCGGAGGTGGCTAGCGGGGGTCTACGAGCAGTACTTC.

V and J are TRBV19 and TRBJ1-1, with D possibly being TRBD1 (5 bases). V lost 5 bases, J lost 7 bases, and 17 bases lay in between. The germline CDR1 and CDR2 sequences are LNHDA and SQIVND (reference sequence). This CDR3 has 14 amino acids. CDR3 loop: CASSSLRGYNEAFF. DNA of the CDR3: TGTGCCAGTAGTTCACTGAGGGGTTATAATGAAGCTTTCTTT.

V is TRBV20-1 and J is TRBJ2-4; weak D call: TRBD2 (5 bases). The V gene lost 7 bases and the J gene lost 9 bases, with 13 bases spanning the gap. The CDR3 is made up of 11 amino acids. Germline V gene sequence: CDR1 DFQATT, CDR2 SNEGSKA (reference sequence). CDR3 nucleotides: TGCAGTGGGACTGTCATGGGCATTCAGTACTTC. This gives the protein CSGTVMGIQYF.

V is TRBV5-1 and J is TRBJ1-1, with a possible D match to TRBD1 (5 bases). Per the germline V gene, CDR1 is SGHRS and CDR2 is YFSETQ. This CDR3 contains 14 residues. The V end lost 0 bases, the J end lost 8 bases, and 14 bases lay between the germline ends. The CDR3 DNA sequence: TGCGCCAGCAGCTTGGGGGGCCACATGGTGGAAGCTTTCTTT. Translated: CASSLGGHMVEAFF.

The V call is TRBV7-9, the J call TRBJ2-1; possible D gene TRBD1, 6 bases. CDR3 length equals 17 residues. Germline assignment: CDR1 SEHNR and CDR2 FQNEAQ (reference sequence). Trimming cost V 5 bases and J 0 bases, with 17 bases left between them. The CDR3 DNA is TGTGCCAGCAGCGCAAGCTGGGGGCGCGGCTCCTACAATGAGCAGTTCTTC. Its protein product is CASSASWGRGSYNEQFF.

The chain joins TRBV7-2 to TRBJ1-1, with D unclear. The CDR3 spans 11 residues. CDR1 SGHTA and CDR2 FQGNSA come from the germline V gene. The germline V and J ends were trimmed by 4 bases and 3 bases, with 3 bases remaining between them. CDR3 loop: CASSWYTEAFF. The CDR3 coding sequence is TGTGCCAGCAGCTGGTACACTGAAGCTTTCTTT.

This chain connects TRBV12-5 to TRBJ1-4; 8 bases map to TRBD1. J lost 8 bases, V lost 1 base, and 9 bases had no gene match. CDR3 length: 16 residues. Germline loops: CDR1 LGHNT, CDR2 FRNRAP. The DNA of the CDR3 is TGTGCTAGTGGTTTGGACCCCAGGACAGGGCAGGAAAAACTGTTTTTT. Protein: CASGLDPRTGQEKLFF.

V and J are TRBV19 and TRBJ1-5, with D maybe TRBD1 (6 bases). V was cut by 3 bases and J by 3 bases, with 18 bases left in between. Looked up from germline, CDR1 is LNHDA and CDR2 is SQIVND (reference sequence). This CDR3 comprises 17 residues. CDR3 protein: CASSIRKQGIDNQPQHF. In nucleotides, the CDR3 is TGTGCCAGTAGTATTCGGAAGCAGGGGATTGACAATCAGCCCCAGCATTTT.

Details on this clone: Other DNA sequences of this sample code for an identical CDR3. The gene calls are TRBV5-1 and TRBJ1-2; a possible D gene is TRBD1 (6 bases). The CDR3 has 14 amino acids. Germline V gives CDR1 SGHRS, CDR2 YFSETQ. Trimming stripped 0 bases from V and 2 bases from J, with 8 bases between. The CDR3 DNA follows: TGCGCCAGCAGCTTGGGGACAGCCAACTATGGCTACACCTTC. Translated, it gives CASSLGTANYGYTF.

The chain is built from TRBV4-1 and TRBJ2-4; 12 bases match TRBD2. CDR1 is MGHRA and CDR2 is YSYEKL in the germline V gene. There are 17 residues in the CDR3. The V segment lost 4 bases and the J segment 0 bases; nucleotides outside the gene matches: 4. The CDR3 region has the DNA TGCGCCAGCAGCCCCTTACTAGCGGGGGGAGCCAAAAACATTCAGTACTTC. Its translation: CASSPLLAGGAKNIQYF.